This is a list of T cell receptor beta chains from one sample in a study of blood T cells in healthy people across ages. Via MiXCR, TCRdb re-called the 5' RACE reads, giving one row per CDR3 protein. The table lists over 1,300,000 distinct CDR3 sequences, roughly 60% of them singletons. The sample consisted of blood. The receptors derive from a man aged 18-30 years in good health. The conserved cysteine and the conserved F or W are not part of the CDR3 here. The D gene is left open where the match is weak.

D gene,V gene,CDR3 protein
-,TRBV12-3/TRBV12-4,ATQGGSTTDTQY
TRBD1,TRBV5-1,ASRKQGAWEQY
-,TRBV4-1,ASSHGRDSYEQY
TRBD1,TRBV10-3,AISPGTEAKNIQY
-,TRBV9,ASSVSPRDSYNEQF
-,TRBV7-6,ASSLVGGRRSYNEQF
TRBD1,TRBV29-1,SVRGQGDYGYT
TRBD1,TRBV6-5,ASSGRDSGLETQY
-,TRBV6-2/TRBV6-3,ASRDPSGDTQY
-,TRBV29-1,SVVPGTNFNYEQY
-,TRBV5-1,ASSWVPTDTQY
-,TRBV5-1,ASSLAPGSSSYNEQF
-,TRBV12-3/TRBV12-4,ASSPTGERAEAF
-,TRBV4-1,ASSQVEGGYNEQY
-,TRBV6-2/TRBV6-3,ASGLALLTDTQY
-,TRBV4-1,ASSQVAGANTEAF
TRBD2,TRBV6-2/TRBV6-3,ASSYSGLADTQY
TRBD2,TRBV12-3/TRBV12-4,ASSLAETYNEQF
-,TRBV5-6,ASSFGYSTDTQY
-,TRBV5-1,ASSSLPVNEQF
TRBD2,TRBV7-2,ASSEPSGRAYTDTQY
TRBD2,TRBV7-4,ASSRTSGDYDEQF
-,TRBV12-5,ASGRSAVTDTQY
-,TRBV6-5,ASSYRTEQF
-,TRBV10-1,ASSERSSEAF
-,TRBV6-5,ASSYEGYEQY
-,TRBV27,ASTPGTMNTEAF
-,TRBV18,ASSRTDLAKNIQY